The next 9 T cell receptor beta chains were all read from a single sample in a study of CD8+CD57+ T cells in acquired aplastic anemia. The patients chosen for sequencing had shown expansion of CD8+CD57+ cells (detected by flow cytometry). The TCR beta profiling, which covered VDJ combination and CDR3 sequence, was carried out using genomic DNA as the template. Each CDR3 protein gets one entry after TCRdb re-called the reads with MiXCR. The sample includes 270,000 or so distinct CDR3 sequences, approximately 80% of them seen just once. The sequenced material came from sorted CD4+, CD8+, or CD8+CD57+ T cells (not recorded which) from PBMCs. The origin of the receptors is a human donor with aplastic anemia.

The gene calls are TRBV19 and TRBJ1-3; D gene uncertain. CDR1 is LNHDA, CDR2 SQIVND, per germline (reference sequence). The CDR3 covers 14 residues. Trimming cost V 6 bases and J 0 bases, with 9 bases left between them. DNA of the CDR3: TGTGCCAGTAGCATGTCTATCTCTGGAAACACCATATATTTT. Amino acids: CASSMSISGNTIYF.

Concerning this clonotype: A read error is likely, as this CDR3 ends without the conserved phenylalanine or tryptophan. No DNA is shown, since the ends of the CDR3 on it are uncertain; the CDR3 is the one TCRdb lists. This chain joins TRBV2 and TRBJ2-6; the table's D call of TRBD2 was not tested on the DNA. The CDR3 sequence runs 16 residues, both termini included. Germline CDR1 reads SNHLY; CDR2 reads FYNNEI. CDR3 amino acids: CASSLAGSYGANVVTG.

Points on this clonotype: The junction departs from the called germline gene at one end, perhaps through a read error. The chain employs TRBV2 and TRBJ2-7; 8 bases agree with TRBD1. Germline CDR1 is SNHLY and CDR2 is FYNNEI. The CDR3 length is 15 residues. The CDR3 nucleotides are TGTGCCGGCAGTGACCCCGGGACAGGTGGTACCGAGCAGTACTTC. Translating it yields CAGSDPGTGGTEQYF. The whole variable domain, remainder taken from reference TRBV2 and TRBJ2-7, is EPEVTQTPSHQVTQMGQEVILRCVPISNHLYFYWYRQILGQKVEFLVSFYNNEISEKSEIFDDQFSVERPDGSNFTLKIRSTKLEDSAMYFCAGSDPGTGGTEQYFGPGTRLTVT.

The rearrangement links TRBV7-9 to TRBJ2-2; 11 nucleotides agree with TRBD1. The J call is uncertain, as TRBJ2-5 better fits the DNA end. This CDR3 is 12 amino acids long. CDR1 is SEHNR and CDR2 is FQNEAQ in the germline V gene (reference sequence). The CDR3 spells CAGQGASGAQYF. The CDR3 DNA reads TGTGCCGGACAGGGGGCTAGCGGGGCCCAGTACTTC.

The gene calls are TRBV9 and TRBJ2-1; no clear D gene. Trimming removed 0 bases at V and 7 bases at J, with 8 bases between. CDR1 and CDR2 (germline): SGDLS, YYNGEE. The CDR3 totals 13 residues. CDR3 coding DNA: TGTGCCAGCAGCGTAGACTCGTGGAATGAGCAGTTCTTC. This sequence encodes CASSVDSWNEQFF.

The chain couples TRBV2 to TRBJ1-4; no firm D call. V was pared by 8 bases and J by 4 bases, with 5 bases between. The CDR3 is 11 amino acids. Germline V gene data show CDR1 as SNHLY and CDR2 as FYNNEI. The CDR3 reads CASYGNEKLFF. The CDR3 bases are TGTGCCAGCTACGGTAATGAAAAACTGTTTTTT.

V and J are TRBV7-9 and TRBJ1-1; D is undetermined. Trimming took 1 base from V and 5 from J, leaving 14 bases between them. Germline CDR1 is SEHNR and CDR2 is FQNEAQ (reference sequence). The CDR3 has 15 amino acids. The DNA for the CDR3 is TGTGCCAGCAGCTTAGATAGAAGCGGGAGGACTGAAGCTTTCTTT. Translating it yields CASSLDRSGRTEAFF.

This clonotype has only one observation. The chain uses TRBV7-3 and TRBJ2-5; either TRBD1 or TRBD2 may fit D (5 bases each). Germline V lookup: CDR1 SGHTA, CDR2 FQGTGA. This CDR3 has 15 residues. The V and J ends lost 4 bases and 5 bases respectively, with 17 bases between them. Here the CDR3 reads CASSSARTWGETQYF. The CDR3 nucleotides read TGTGCCAGCAGCTCCGCCCGCACTTGGGGGGAGACCCAGTACTTC.

This chain uses TRBV25-1 with TRBJ1-1; unclear D gene. The V end lost 5 bases, the J end lost 10 bases, and 11 bases lay between the germline ends. CDR3 length equals 11 residues. Per the germline V gene, CDR1 is MGHDK and CDR2 is SYGVNS. The CDR3 loop is CASSPRGLAFF. CDR3 nucleotide sequence: TGTGCCAGCAGTCCGCGAGGGCTAGCTTTCTTT.